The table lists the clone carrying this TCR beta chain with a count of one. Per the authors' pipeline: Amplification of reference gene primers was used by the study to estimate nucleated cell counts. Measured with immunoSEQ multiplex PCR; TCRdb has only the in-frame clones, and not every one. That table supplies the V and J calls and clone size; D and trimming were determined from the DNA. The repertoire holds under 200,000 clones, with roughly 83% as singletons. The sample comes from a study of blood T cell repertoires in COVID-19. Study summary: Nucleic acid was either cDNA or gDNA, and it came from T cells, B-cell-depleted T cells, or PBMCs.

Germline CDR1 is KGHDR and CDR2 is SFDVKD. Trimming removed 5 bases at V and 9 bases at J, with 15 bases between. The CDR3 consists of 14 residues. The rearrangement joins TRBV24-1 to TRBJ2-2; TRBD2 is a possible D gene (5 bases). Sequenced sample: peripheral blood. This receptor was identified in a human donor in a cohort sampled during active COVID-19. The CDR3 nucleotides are TGTGCCACCAGTGGGTCGGGGAATAAATGGGAGCTGTTTTTT. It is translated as CATSGSGNKWELFF.